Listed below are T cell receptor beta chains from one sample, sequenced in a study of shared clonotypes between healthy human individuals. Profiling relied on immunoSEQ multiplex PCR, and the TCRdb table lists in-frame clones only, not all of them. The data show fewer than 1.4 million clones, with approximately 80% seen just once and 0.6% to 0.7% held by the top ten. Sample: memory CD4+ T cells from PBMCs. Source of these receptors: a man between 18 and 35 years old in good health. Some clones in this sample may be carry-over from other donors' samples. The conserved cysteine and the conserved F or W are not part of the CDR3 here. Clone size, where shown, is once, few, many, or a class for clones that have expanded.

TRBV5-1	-	ASSVDRADTS
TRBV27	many	ASSFRTSGRIAYEQY
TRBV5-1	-	ASSPRAVSGTDTQY
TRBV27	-	ASSSSGGYGYT
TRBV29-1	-	SVPRTTDTQY
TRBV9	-	ASSVAGPDTQY
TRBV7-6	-	ASSPGWALYNEQF
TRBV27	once	ASSLGIGLNYGYT
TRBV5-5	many	ASSLEGYTDTQY
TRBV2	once	ASSSRGNTIY
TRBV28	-	ASSWASANTGELF
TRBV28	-	ASSFGSGRVYEQF
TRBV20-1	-	SALGGETQY
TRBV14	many	ASSRTSAGNTIY
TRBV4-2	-	ASSQEVQGGQPQH
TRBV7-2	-	ASSRTSYNEQF
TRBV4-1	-	ASSRNNRANPSYEQY
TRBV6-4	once	ASSDPTSGMEETQY
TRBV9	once	ASSALGHNSGNTIY
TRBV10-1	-	ASSESKGMSTDTQY
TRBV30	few	AWKQGNTETQY
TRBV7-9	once	ASSLVGLVGAQY
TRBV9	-	ASSVLDHSTDTQY
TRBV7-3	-	ASSRTGTGDLVQY
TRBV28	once	ASSIGSGATSYNEQF
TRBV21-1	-	ASRTVLPYEQY
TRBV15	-	ATSREGQGNNEQF
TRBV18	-	ASSADGNQPQH
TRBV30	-	AWSLASRDTQY
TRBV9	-	ASSGIGTGGYNEQF
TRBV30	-	AWSVQGRADTQY
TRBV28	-	ASSFSPFLGASSSYGYT
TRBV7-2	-	ASSLAGTNTEAF
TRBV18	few	ASSPRTSQASGELF
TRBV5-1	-	ASSLGEPALVYGYT
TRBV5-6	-	ASSLYRDRVIIEQY
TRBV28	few	ASSLWKSYSEQF
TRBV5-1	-	ASSLRQGKNTGELF
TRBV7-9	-	ASSLGTSGRLSDTQY
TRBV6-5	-	ASRTEGRAEAF
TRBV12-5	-	ATAPSGRGNNEQF
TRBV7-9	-	ASSDPRALTYEQY
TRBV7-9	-	ASSSRDTEAF
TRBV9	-	ASSAGLAGGGPAKNIQY
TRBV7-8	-	ASSLAWGKVNEQF
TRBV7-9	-	ASSFSMTQY
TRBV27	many	ASSLNSVRGGTEAF
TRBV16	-	ASSQTRTDTQY
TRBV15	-	ATSARQRDLYSNQPQH
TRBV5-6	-	ASSSLSNIQY
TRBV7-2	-	ASSLGQGGYNEQF
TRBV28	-	ASSPTEGRGREKLF
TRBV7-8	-	ASSPSNQPQH
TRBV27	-	ASRRTGTSEAF
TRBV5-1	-	ASSLGSALAGELF
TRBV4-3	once	ASSQGRHETQY
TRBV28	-	ASSSPYEQY
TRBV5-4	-	ASSLRWETQY
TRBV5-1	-	ASSPGQGARTEAF
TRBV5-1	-	ASSFVVAGSTDTQY